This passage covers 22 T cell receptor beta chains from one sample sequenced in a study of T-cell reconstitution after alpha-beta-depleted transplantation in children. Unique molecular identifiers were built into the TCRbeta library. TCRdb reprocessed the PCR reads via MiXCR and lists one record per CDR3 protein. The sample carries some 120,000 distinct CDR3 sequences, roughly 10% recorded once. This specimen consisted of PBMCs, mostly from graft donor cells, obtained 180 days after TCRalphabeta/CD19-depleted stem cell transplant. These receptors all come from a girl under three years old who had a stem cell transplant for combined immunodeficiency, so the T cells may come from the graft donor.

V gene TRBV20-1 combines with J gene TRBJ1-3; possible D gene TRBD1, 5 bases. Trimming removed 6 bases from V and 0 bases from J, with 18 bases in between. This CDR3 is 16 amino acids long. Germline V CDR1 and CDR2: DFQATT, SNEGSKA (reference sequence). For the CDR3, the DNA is TGCAGTGCCGAAAGCCTTTCAGGGAGCTCTGGAAACACCATATATTTT. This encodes CSAESLSGSSGNTIYF.

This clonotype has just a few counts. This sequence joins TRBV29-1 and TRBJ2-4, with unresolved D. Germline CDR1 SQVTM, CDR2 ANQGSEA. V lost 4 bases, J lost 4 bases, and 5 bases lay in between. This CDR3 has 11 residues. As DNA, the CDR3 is TGCAGCGTTGGGACGAAAAACATTCAGTACTTC. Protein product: CSVGTKNIQYF.

The CDR3 sequence: CASSLPRDLPTDTQYF. CDR3 sequence (DNA): TGTGCCAGCAGCTTACCCCGGGATCTCCCCACAGATACGCAGTATTTT. The chain has TRBV7-2 and TRBJ2-3, with a possible D match to TRBD2 (5 bases). Deletions cut 2 bases from V and 2 bases from J, with 14 bases between. The CDR3 runs to 16 residues. The germline V gene encodes CDR1 SGHTA and CDR2 FQGNSA. Based on the CDR3 plus reference TRBV7-2 and TRBJ2-3, the full variable domain is GAGVSQSPSNKVTEKGKDVELRCDPISGHTALYWYRQSLGQGLEFLIYFQGNSAPDKSGLPSDRFSAERTGGSVSTLTIQRTQQEDSAVYLCASSLPRDLPTDTQYFGPGTRLTVL.

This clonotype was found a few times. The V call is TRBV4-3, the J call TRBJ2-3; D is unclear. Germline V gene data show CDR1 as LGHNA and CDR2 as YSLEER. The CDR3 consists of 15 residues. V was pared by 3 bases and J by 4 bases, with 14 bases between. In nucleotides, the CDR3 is TGCGCCAGCAGCCACCAGCCTAGTGATGCAGATACGCAGTATTTT. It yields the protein CASSHQPSDADTQYF.

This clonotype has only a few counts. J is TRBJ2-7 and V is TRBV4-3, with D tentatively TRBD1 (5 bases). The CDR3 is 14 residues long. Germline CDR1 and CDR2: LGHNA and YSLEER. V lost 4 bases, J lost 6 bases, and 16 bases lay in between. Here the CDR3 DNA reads TGCGCCAGCAGCCCTAGGGCAGGGATTTCCGAGCAGTACTTC. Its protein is CASSPRAGISEQYF.

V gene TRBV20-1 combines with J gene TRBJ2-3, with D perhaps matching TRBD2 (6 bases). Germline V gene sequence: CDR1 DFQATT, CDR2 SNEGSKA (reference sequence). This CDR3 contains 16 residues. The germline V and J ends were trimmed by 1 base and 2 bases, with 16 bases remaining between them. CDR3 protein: CSARVPGRRSTDTQYF. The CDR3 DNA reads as TGCAGTGCTAGAGTTCCGGGGAGGAGGTCCACAGATACGCAGTATTTT.

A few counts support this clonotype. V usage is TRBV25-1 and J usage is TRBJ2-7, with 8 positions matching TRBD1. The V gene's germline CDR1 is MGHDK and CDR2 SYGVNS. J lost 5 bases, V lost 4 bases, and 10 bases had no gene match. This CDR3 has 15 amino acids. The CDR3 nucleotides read TGTGCCAGCAGTGGGCGACAGGGGCAAGCAGACGAGCAGTACTTC. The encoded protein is CASSGRQGQADEQYF.

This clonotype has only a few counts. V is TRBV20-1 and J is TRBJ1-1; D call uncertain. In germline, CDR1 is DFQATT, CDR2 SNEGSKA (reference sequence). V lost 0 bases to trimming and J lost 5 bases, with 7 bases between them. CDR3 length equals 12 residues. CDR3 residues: CSARDSHTEAFF. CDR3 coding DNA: TGCAGTGCTAGAGATTCGCATACTGAAGCTTTCTTT.

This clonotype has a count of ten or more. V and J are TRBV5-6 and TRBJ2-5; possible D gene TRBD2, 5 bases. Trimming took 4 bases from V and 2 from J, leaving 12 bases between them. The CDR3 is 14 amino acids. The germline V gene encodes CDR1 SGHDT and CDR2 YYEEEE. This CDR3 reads CASSRRVGQETQYF. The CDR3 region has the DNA TGTGCCAGCAGCCGGCGGGTGGGGCAAGAGACCCAGTACTTC.

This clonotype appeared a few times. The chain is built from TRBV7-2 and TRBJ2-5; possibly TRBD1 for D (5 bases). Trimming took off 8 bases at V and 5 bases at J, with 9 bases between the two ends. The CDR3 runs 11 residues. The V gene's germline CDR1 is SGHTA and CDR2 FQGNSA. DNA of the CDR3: TGTGCCAGCGGGGCAAGGGAGACCCAGTACTTC. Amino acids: CASGARETQYF.

As DNA, the CDR3 is TGTGCCAGCAGCTTAGACAGGGGGCGCGAGCAGTACTTC. This codes for CASSLDRGREQYF. The chain employs TRBV7-2 and TRBJ2-7; 9 bases align to TRBD1. This CDR3 has 13 residues. Trimming took 1 base from V and 6 from J; bases not matched to a gene: 1. Germline V gene sequence: CDR1 SGHTA, CDR2 FQGNSA.

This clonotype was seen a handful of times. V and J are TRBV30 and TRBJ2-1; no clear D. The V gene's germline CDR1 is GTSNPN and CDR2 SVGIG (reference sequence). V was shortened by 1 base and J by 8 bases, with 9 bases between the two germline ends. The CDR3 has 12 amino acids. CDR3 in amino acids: CAWSEDYHEQFF. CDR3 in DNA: TGTGCCTGGAGTGAAGATTACCATGAGCAGTTCTTC.

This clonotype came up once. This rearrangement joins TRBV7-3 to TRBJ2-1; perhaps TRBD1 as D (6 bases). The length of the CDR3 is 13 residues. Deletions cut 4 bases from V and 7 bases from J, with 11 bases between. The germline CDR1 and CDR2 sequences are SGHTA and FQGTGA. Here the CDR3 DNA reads TGTGCCAGCAGCTGGAGCGACAGGAATGAGCAGTTCTTC. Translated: CASSWSDRNEQFF. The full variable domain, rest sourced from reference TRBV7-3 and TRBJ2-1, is GAGVSQTPSNKVTEKGKYVELRCDPISGHTALYWYRQSLGQGPEFLIYFQGTGAADDSGLPNDRFFAVRPEGSVSTLKIQRTERGDSAVYLCASSWSDRNEQFFGPGTRLTVL.

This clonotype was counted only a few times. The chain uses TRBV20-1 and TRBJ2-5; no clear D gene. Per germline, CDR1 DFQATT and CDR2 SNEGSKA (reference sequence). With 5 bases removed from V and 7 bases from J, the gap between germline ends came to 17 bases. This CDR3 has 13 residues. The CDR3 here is CSAPDRALGTQYF. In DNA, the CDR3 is TGCAGTGCTCCAGACCGGGCCTTGGGGACCCAGTACTTC.

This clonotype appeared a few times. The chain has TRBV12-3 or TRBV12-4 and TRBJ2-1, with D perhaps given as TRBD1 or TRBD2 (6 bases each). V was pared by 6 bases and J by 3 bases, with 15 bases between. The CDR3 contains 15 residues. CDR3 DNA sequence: TGTGCCAGCAGCCCCGGGGCGGGACACTACAATGAGCAGTTCTTC. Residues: CASSPGAGHYNEQFF.

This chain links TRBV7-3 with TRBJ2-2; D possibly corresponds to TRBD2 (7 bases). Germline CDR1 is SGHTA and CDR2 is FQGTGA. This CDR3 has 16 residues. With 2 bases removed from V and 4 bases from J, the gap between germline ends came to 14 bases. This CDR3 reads CASSLYGGLGTGELFF. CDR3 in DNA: TGTGCCAGCAGCTTATACGGGGGGCTGGGCACCGGGGAGCTGTTTTTT.

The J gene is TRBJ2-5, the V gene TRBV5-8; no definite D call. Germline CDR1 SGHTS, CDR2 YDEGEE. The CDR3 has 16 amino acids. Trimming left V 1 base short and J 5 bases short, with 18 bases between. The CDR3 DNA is TGTGCCAGCAGCTTGAATTTGGGGAATTGGTTGGAGACCCAGTACTTC. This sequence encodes CASSLNLGNWLETQYF.

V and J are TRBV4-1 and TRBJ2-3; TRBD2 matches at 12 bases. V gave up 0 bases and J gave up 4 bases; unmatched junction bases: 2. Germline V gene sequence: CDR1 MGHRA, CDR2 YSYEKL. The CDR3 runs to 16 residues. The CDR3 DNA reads TGCGCCAGCAGCCAAGAACCTAGCGGGGGGGCAGATACGCAGTATTTT. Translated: CASSQEPSGGADTQYF.

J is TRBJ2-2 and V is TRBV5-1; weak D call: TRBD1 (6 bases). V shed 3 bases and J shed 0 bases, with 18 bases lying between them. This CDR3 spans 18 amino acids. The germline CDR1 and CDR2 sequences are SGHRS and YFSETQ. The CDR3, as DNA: TGCGCCAGCAGCTCGCATCCGGACAGAGGCGCGAACACCGGGGAGCTGTTTTTT. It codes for CASSSHPDRGANTGELFF.

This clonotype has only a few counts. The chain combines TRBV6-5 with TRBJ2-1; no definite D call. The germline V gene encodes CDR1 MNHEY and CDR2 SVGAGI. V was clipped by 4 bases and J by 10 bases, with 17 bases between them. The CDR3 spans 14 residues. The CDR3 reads CASSSHSVALEQFF. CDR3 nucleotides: TGTGCCAGCAGTTCCCACTCGGTGGCCCTAGAGCAGTTCTTC.

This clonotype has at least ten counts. This CDR3 reads CASSFSGSSGDEQFF. In DNA, the CDR3 is TGTGCCAGCAGCTTTAGCGGGAGCTCGGGAGATGAGCAGTTCTTC. V and J are TRBV5-8 and TRBJ2-1; 9 nucleotides line up with TRBD2. Looked up from germline, CDR1 is SGHTS and CDR2 is YDEGEE. The CDR3 has 15 residues. V trimming: 2 bases; J trimming: 8 bases; junction bases outside the gene matches: 8.

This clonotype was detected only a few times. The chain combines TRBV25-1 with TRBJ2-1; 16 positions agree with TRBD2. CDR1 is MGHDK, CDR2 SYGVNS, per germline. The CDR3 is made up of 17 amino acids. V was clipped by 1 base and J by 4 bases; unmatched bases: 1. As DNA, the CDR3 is TGTGCCAGCAGTGAATCGGGACTAGCGGGAGGGTACAATGAGCAGTTCTTC. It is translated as CASSESGLAGGYNEQFF.